A selection of T cell receptor beta chains follows, all from one sample in a study of blood T cell repertoires in COVID-19. Assay: immunoSEQ multiplex PCR; the TCRdb copy retains only in-frame clones and omits some. The profile shows roughly 230,000 clones, over 90% of them singletons. The sequenced sample was peripheral blood. The receptors were gathered from a young man with COVID-19, enrolled during active disease. Both conserved end residues are part of each CDR3. The order of the fields is V gene, D gene, J gene, clone size, CDR3 protein, CDR3 DNA. The D gene is left open where the match is weak. Not every row has a clone size; where given, it reads once, few, many or a size class.

V: TRBV6-5
D: TRBD2
J: TRBJ2-3
size: NA
CDR3: CASGGVSSTDTQYF
DNA: TGTGCCAGCGGGGGGGTTAGCAGCACAGATACGCAGTATTTT

V: TRBV6-5
D: NA
J: TRBJ1-4
size: NA
CDR3: CASKRGLNEKLFF
DNA: TGTGCCAGCAAAAGGGGGTTGAATGAAAAACTGTTTTTT

V: TRBV21-1
D: NA
J: TRBJ1-1
size: NA
CDR3: CASSKLRFGQGSTEAFF
DNA: NA

V: TRBV5-1
D: NA
J: TRBJ2-3
size: few
CDR3: CASSQRGSDTQYF
DNA: TGCGCCAGCAGCCAGAGGGGGTCAGATACGCAGTATTTT

V: TRBV4-1
D: TRBD1
J: TRBJ2-6
size: NA
CDR3: CASSQVGGQRSGANVLTF
DNA: TGCGCCAGCAGCCAAGTAGGGGGACAGCGCTCTGGGGCCAACGTCCTGACTTTC

V: TRBV5-6
D: TRBD1
J: TRBJ2-7
size: NA
CDR3: CASSFAGTGNYEQYF
DNA: TGTGCCAGCAGCTTCGCCGGGACAGGGAACTACGAGCAGTACTTC

V: TRBV27
D: NA
J: TRBJ1-1
size: NA
CDR3: CASSPPTGNTEAFF
DNA: TGTGCCAGCAGTCCGCCGACGGGGAACACTGAAGCTTTCTTT

V: TRBV6-6
D: NA
J: TRBJ1-2
size: NA
CDR3: CASRLDSSNYGYTF
DNA: TGTGCCAGCAGGTTAGACAGCTCCAACTATGGCTACACCTTC

V: TRBV29-1
D: NA
J: TRBJ2-5
size: NA
CDR3: CSVESGFGQETQYF
DNA: TGCAGCGTTGAGAGCGGATTTGGGCAAGAGACCCAGTACTTC

V: TRBV5-6
D: NA
J: TRBJ2-6
size: NA
CDR3: CASSFLLGGGAKGANVLTF
DNA: TGTGCCAGCAGCTTCCTATTAGGCGGGGGCGCGAAGGGGGCCAACGTCCTGACTTTC

V: TRBV13
D: TRBD1
J: TRBJ1-2
size: few
CDR3: CASSLGTGYSYGYTF
DNA: TGTGCCAGCAGCTTGGGGACAGGGTATAGCTATGGCTACACCTTC

V: TRBV12-3/TRBV12-4
D: TRBD1
J: TRBJ1-1
size: few
CDR3: CASRGTGEEAFF
DNA: TGTGCCAGCAGGGGTACAGGGGAAGAAGCTTTCTTT

V: TRBV9
D: NA
J: TRBJ1-6
size: NA
CDR3: CASSVASSYNSPLHF
DNA: TGTGCCAGCAGCGTAGCGAGCTCCTATAATTCACCCCTCCACTTT

V: TRBV19
D: NA
J: TRBJ1-3
size: NA
CDR3: CASSPIPQGGAGNTIYF
DNA: TGTGCCAGTAGTCCCATACCACAGGGTGGTGCTGGAAACACCATATATTTT

V: TRBV18
D: NA
J: TRBJ1-5
size: NA
CDR3: CASSQSDSYQPQHF
DNA: TGTGCCAGCTCACAATCCGACAGCTATCAGCCCCAGCATTTT

V: TRBV20-1
D: NA
J: TRBJ2-1
size: NA
CDR3: CSAWGLNEQFF
DNA: TGCAGTGCTTGGGGACTTAATGAGCAGTTCTTC

V: TRBV5-1
D: NA
J: TRBJ1-6
size: NA
CDR3: CASSQAAPDSPLHF
DNA: TGCGCCAGCAGTCAGGCTGCACCTGATTCACCCCTCCACTTT

V: TRBV3-1/TRBV3-2
D: TRBD1
J: TRBJ1-2
size: NA
CDR3: CASSQDGIQGAGYTF
DNA: TGTGCCAGCAGCCAAGATGGCATACAGGGGGCTGGCTACACCTTC

V: TRBV4-1
D: TRBD2
J: TRBJ2-7
size: NA
CDR3: CASSQEGAGGLHEQYF
DNA: TGCGCCAGCAGCCAAGAGGGAGCGGGGGGGCTTCACGAGCAGTACTTC

V: TRBV20-1
D: NA
J: TRBJ2-1
size: NA
CDR3: CSYSYGLEQFF
DNA: TGCAGTTACTCCTACGGTCTTGAGCAGTTCTTC

V: TRBV9
D: NA
J: TRBJ1-1
size: NA
CDR3: CASSPSTENTEAFF
DNA: TGTGCCAGCAGCCCCTCGACAGAGAACACTGAAGCTTTCTTT

V: TRBV5-6
D: NA
J: TRBJ1-5
size: NA
CDR3: CASSLRQNSNQPQHF
DNA: TGTGCCAGCAGCTTGAGACAGAATAGCAATCAGCCCCAGCATTTT

V: TRBV18
D: TRBD1
J: TRBJ2-1
size: NA
CDR3: CASSPGTGSYNEQFF
DNA: TGTGCCAGCTCACCCGGGACAGGGTCCTACAATGAGCAGTTCTTC

V: TRBV27
D: TRBD1
J: TRBJ1-6
size: NA
CDR3: CASSFEKQGASNSPLHF
DNA: TGTGCCAGCAGTTTCGAAAAACAGGGGGCATCGAATTCACCCCTCCACTTT